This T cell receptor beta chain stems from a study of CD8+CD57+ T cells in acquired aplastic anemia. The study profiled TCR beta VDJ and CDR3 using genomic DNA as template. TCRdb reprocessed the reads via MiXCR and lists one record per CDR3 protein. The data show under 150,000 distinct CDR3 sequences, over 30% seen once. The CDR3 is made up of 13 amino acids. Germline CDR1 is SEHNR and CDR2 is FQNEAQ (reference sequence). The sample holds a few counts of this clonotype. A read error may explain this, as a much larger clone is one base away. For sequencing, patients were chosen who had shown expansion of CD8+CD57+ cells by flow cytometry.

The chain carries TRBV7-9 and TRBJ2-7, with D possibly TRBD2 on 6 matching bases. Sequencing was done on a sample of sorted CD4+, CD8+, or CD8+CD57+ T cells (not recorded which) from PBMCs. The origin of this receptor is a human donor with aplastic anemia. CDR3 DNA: TGTGCCAGCAGCCCGGGGGTCTCCTACGGGCAGTACTTC. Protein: CASSPGVSYGQYF.